The sequence of this TCR beta chain was determined in a study of T cells after posttransplantation cyclophosphamide. Whole-study findings and limits: Blood and skin or GI T cell repertoires showed limited TRB overlap. Donor-recipient repertoire similarity was low at 1-2 months, rising over year one.

V lost 6 bases to trimming and J lost 1 base, with 18 bases between them. The CDR3 extends over 16 amino acids. Germline V gene lookup returns CDR1 SGHTA and CDR2 FQGTGA. Measured with immunoSEQ multiplex PCR; TCRdb has only the in-frame clones, and not every one. The record shows roughly 3,000 clones for this sample, with no singletons present. Treatment was busulfan-fludarabine conditioning, a marrow graft, and cyclophosphamide on days +3 and +4. In its sample, this clone ranks as medium-sized. Antigen unknown. The origin of this receptor is a female patient between 50 and 59 years old who received an allogeneic stem cell transplant from a related donor, was CMV-positive, and had no GVHD. Some T cells may arise from the graft donor. V usage is TRBV7-3 and J usage is TRBJ1-1; no firm D call. Source: PBMCs, taken after allogeneic stem cell transplant with posttransplant cyclophosphamide. CDR3 residues: CASSRGARTRNTEAFF. Written as DNA, the CDR3 is TGTGCCAGCAGTCGGGGAGCGAGAACGCGGAACACTGAAGCTTTCTTT.